This TCR beta chain was recovered during a study of cytomegalovirus exposure and HLA in healthy donors. Broader study findings: A list of around 160 TCR beta chains associated with cytomegalovirus was given. TCR beta sequences numbering fewer than 20,000 were associated with HLA alleles at 0.05 false discovery rate in a later analysis. Immune exposure was documented only through CMV serostatus. High specificity and sensitivity for cytomegalovirus status were reported for the classifier.

With respect to this clone: Its target is not known.

This CDR3 region has 11 residues. Looked up from germline, CDR1 is GTSNPN and CDR2 is SVGIG (reference sequence). V was shortened by 1 base and J by 6 bases, with 6 bases between the two germline ends. The PCR made use of 60 Vbeta and 13 Jbeta primers. TCRdb keeps only in-frame clones here, not all; method: immunoSEQ multiplex PCR. The data show fewer than 200,000 clones, with roughly four fifths seen just once and about 4.5% held by the top ten. The clonotype originates from a middle-aged man in good health and CMV-seronegative. The specimen was PBMCs. J is TRBJ1-2 and V is TRBV30, with D perhaps matching TRBD1 (5 bases). CDR3: CAWSEGNGYTF. Written as DNA, the CDR3 is TGTGCCTGGAGTGAGGGGAATGGCTACACCTTC.